The 10 T cell receptor beta chains in this list originate from one sample, sequenced in a study of T cell responses to AZD1222 COVID-19 vaccine. Produced via immunoSEQ multiplex PCR; TCRdb's table is partial and in-frame only. In the table there are 100,000 to 110,000 clones, nearly 95% of which are singletons. This material consisted of peripheral blood, taken on day 0 of AZD1222 vaccination. These receptors originate from an adult in good health.

This chain connects TRBV18 to TRBJ1-4; no firm D call. Per germline, CDR1 KGHSH and CDR2 LQKENI. The CDR3 loop spans 15 amino acids. V was cut by 6 bases and J by 3 bases, with 14 bases left in between. CDR3 protein: CASSTAGSSNEKLFF. CDR3 bases: TGTGCCAGCTCCACTGCGGGGTCATCTAATGAAAAACTGTTTTTT. The full variable domain, completed using reference TRBV18 and TRBJ1-4, is NAGVMQNPRHLVRRRGQEARLRCSPMKGHSHVYWYRQLPEEGLKFMVYLQKENIIDESGMPKERFSAEFPKEGPSILRIQQVVRGDSAAYFCASSTAGSSNEKLFFGSGTQLSVL.

The genes are TRBV28 and TRBJ2-7; D is possibly TRBD2 (6 bases). Germline-derived CDR1 and CDR2 are MDHEN and SYDVKM. The CDR3 totals 17 residues. V was trimmed by 2 bases and J by 2 bases, leaving 19 bases between them. The CDR3 region is CASSLPSAGSRPYEQYF. The CDR3, as DNA: TGTGCCAGCAGTTTACCTTCTGCCGGGAGTAGACCCTACGAGCAGTACTTC.

The chain couples TRBV14 to TRBJ2-7, with D possibly TRBD1 on 6 matching bases. The germline V gene has CDR1 SGHDN and CDR2 FVKESK. V dropped 4 bases and J dropped 4 bases, with 8 bases sitting between them. CDR3 length equals 12 residues. The CDR3: CASSRTGYEQYF. The CDR3 nucleotides read TGTGCCAGCAGCCGAACAGGGTACGAGCAGTACTTC. The full variable domain, its missing parts supplied by reference TRBV14 and TRBJ2-7, is EAGVTQFPSHSVIEKGQTVTLRCDPISGHDNLYWYRRVMGKEIKFLLHFVKESKQDESGMPNNRFLAERTGGTYSTLKVQPAELEDSGVYFCASSRTGYEQYFGPGTRLTVT.

This chain connects TRBV29-1 to TRBJ2-1; D is perhaps TRBD2 (6 bases). V was pared by 6 bases and J by 0 bases, with 12 bases between. From germline, CDR1 is SQVTM and CDR2 ANQGSEA. CDR3 length equals 14 residues. CDR3 region: CSVRAGSSYNEQFF. CDR3 DNA: TGCAGCGTCCGAGCGGGTAGCTCCTACAATGAGCAGTTCTTC.

This chain uses TRBV4-1 with TRBJ2-7; the match to TRBD2 covers 11 bases. The CDR3 covers 18 residues. CDR1 is MGHRA, CDR2 YSYEKL, per germline. V gave up 7 bases and J gave up 1 base; unmatched junction bases: 15. CDR3 protein: CASILSVAGGQRSYEQYF. CDR3 DNA: TGCGCCAGCATCCTCTCGGTAGCGGGAGGGCAGAGATCCTACGAGCAGTACTTC.

The sample holds one count of this clone. CDR3 region: CASRTGVGGGPYEQYF. CDR3 DNA sequence: TGTGCCAGCAGAACAGGGGTAGGGGGGGGTCCCTACGAGCAGTACTTC. The chain is built from TRBV5-6 and TRBJ2-7; possibly TRBD1 or TRBD2 for D (7 bases each). Germline values: CDR1 SGHDT, CDR2 YYEEEE. With 5 bases removed from V and 2 bases from J, the gap between germline ends came to 20 bases. The CDR3 is 16 residues long. The complete variable domain, with remaining parts taken from reference TRBV5-6 and TRBJ2-7, reads DAGVTQSPTHLIKTRGQQVTLRCSPKSGHDTVSWYQQALGQGPQFIFQYYEEEERQRGNFPDRFSGHQFPNYSSELNVNALLLGDSALYLCASRTGVGGGPYEQYFGPGTRLTVT.

This chain joins TRBV28 and TRBJ1-1; 9 bases match TRBD1. The trim removed 3 bases at V and 4 bases at J, leaving 6 bases unmatched. CDR3 size: 15 residues. CDR1 MDHEN and CDR2 SYDVKM come from the germline V gene. CDR3 protein: CASSLTGGRGTEAFF. The CDR3 bases are TGTGCCAGCAGTTTGACAGGGGGGAGAGGCACTGAAGCTTTCTTT.

The V and J genes are TRBV30 and TRBJ2-1; D call uncertain. The CDR3 has 12 residues. Looked up from germline, CDR1 is GTSNPN and CDR2 is SVGIG (reference sequence). V was trimmed by 3 bases and J by 7 bases, leaving 10 bases between them. The CDR3 coding sequence is TGTGCCTGGAGCCCCCAGAGGAATGAGCAGTTCTTC. Its protein is CAWSPQRNEQFF.

DNA of the CDR3: TGTGCCAGCAGCTTAACTGCTCTACAGGGAGGCGGACAAGGGAATGAGCAGTTCTTC. Its protein is CASSLTALQGGGQGNEQFF. The chain joins TRBV7-3 to TRBJ2-1, with D perhaps matching TRBD1 or TRBD2 (6 bases each). This CDR3 is 19 amino acids long. Per germline, CDR1 SGHTA and CDR2 FQGTGA. V lost 0 bases to trimming and J lost 7 bases, with 25 bases between them.

The chain joins TRBV20-1 to TRBJ1-2; D ambiguous. Germline CDR1 reads DFQATT; CDR2 reads SNEGSKA (reference sequence). The length of the CDR3 is 10 residues. The DNA of the CDR3 is TGCAGGGTTGCGGGAGATGGCTACACCTTC. This translates into CRVAGDGYTF.